The next 9 T cell receptor delta chains were all read from a single sample in a study of fetal and pediatric gammadelta thymocytes. TCRdb reanalysed the reads via CATT. The data contain around 600 delta-chain clones, around 34% of them singletons. The sample consisted of Vgamma9Vdelta2 gamma-delta T cells from the thymus. Subset of the sample: sorted CD3+gammadeltaTCR+Vgamma9+Vdelta2+ thymocytes. Receptor source: a child who underwent cardiac surgery and was recorded as healthy.

Points on this clone: This could be a read error, since a much larger clone is one nucleotide away. No J gene was named, though the V gene is TRDV2; the table's D call, TRDD3, has no DNA check behind it. CDR1 and CDR2 (germline): GEAIGNYY, EKD. The CDR3 is made up of 19 amino acids. CDR3 DNA sequence: TGTGCCTGTGACACCGAATGGACTGGGGGAAAAAAATACACCGATAAACGCATCTTT. It translates to CACDTEWTGGKKYTDKRIF.

Regarding this clone: A far more abundant clone sits one base away, making this likely a read error. V gene TRDV2 combines with J gene TRDJ3; TRDD3 matches 7 bases. TCRdb is silent on the J gene; assignment here came from matching the DNA to germline. The CDR3 length is 18 residues. Germline V CDR1 and CDR2: GEAIGNYY, EKD. CDR3: CACATWGPSSWDTRQMFF. The DNA for the CDR3 is TGTGCCTGTGCCACCTGGGGGCCTAGCTCCTGGGACACCCGACAGATGTTTTTC.

By share, this clone counts as large. The chain joins TRDV2 to TRDJ3; 10 bases match TRDD3. Losses at the gene ends were 1 base for V and 0 bases for J; bases not matched to a gene: 11. Germline CDR1 GEAIGNYY, CDR2 EKD. This CDR3 has 21 amino acids. CDR3 DNA sequence: TGTGCCTGTGACACTGGCTCCCGGGGGATACGCAGCTCCTGGGACACCCGACAGATGTTTTTC. It is translated as CACDTGSRGIRSSWDTRQMFF.

The V and J genes are TRDV2 and TRDJ3, with 11 bases that match TRDD3. The J gene comes from matching the DNA to germline here; TCRdb lacks it. CDR3 length equals 20 residues. CDR1 GEAIGNYY and CDR2 EKD come from the germline V gene. Germline trimming cut 0 bases from V and 2 bases from J; bases unmatched to any gene: 8. The CDR3: CACDTGNLLGDTWDTRQMFF. The CDR3 nucleotides read TGTGCCTGTGACACCGGAAATTTACTGGGGGATACCTGGGACACCCGACAGATGTTTTTC.

This clone was detected only a few times. A far larger clone is a single base away, which makes a read error likely. The chain is built from TRDV2 and TRDJ2, with TRDD3 matching over 12 bases. CDR3 length: 15 amino acids. Germline CDR1 reads GEAIGNYY; CDR2 reads EKD. This CDR3 reads CACDTVLGDTAQHFF. The CDR3 coding sequence is TGTGCCTGTGACACCGTACTGGGGGATACAGCACAACACTTCTTT.

The rearrangement joins TRDV2 to TRDJ1; 10 nucleotides align to TRDD3. With V trimmed by 0 bases and J by 1 base, 10 bases remained unmatched. Looked up from germline, CDR1 is GEAIGNYY and CDR2 is EKD. This CDR3 is 18 amino acids long. The CDR3 loop reads CACDTGLCTGGCTDKLIF. The CDR3 DNA reads as TGTGCCTGTGACACCGGGCTTTGTACTGGGGGATGCACCGATAAACTCATCTTT.

About this clone: It is likely a read error: a sequence one base away is far more abundant. The J gene is TRDJ1, the V gene TRDV2; 9 nucleotides align to TRDD3. The J gene comes from matching the DNA to germline here; TCRdb lacks it. CDR3 length equals 16 residues. Germline CDR1 is GEAIGNYY and CDR2 is EKD. With 3 bases clipped from V and 10 bases from J, the junction kept 17 bases outside the gene matches. CDR3 sequence reads: CACDPGGSGGLYGLIF. CDR3 DNA: TGTGCCTGTGACCCCGGGGGTTCTGGGGGATTGTATGGACTCATCTTT.

This clone counts as large. Since a much larger clone is just one base distant, this may be a read error. The chain combines TRDV2 with TRDJ2, with 10 bases aligning to TRDD3. CDR1 and CDR2 (germline): GEAIGNYY, EKD. The CDR3 is made up of 14 amino acids. V shed 3 bases, J shed 5 bases, and the junction held 2 bases outside the gene matches. This chain's CDR3 is CACDVLGDTAQLFF. The DNA of the CDR3 is TGTGCCTGTGACGTACTGGGGGATACAGCACAACTCTTCTTT.

Relative to its sample, this clone is medium-sized. The chain has TRDV2 and TRDJ3, with 12 bases aligning to TRDD3. Trimming cost V 0 bases and J 0 bases; bases outside gene matches: 11. This CDR3 is built from 22 residues. The germline gives CDR1 GEAIGNYY, CDR2 EKD. This chain's CDR3 is CACDTVLGDTTSSSWDTRQMFF. CDR3 nucleotides: TGTGCCTGTGACACCGTACTGGGGGATACAACTTCCAGCTCCTGGGACACCCGACAGATGTTTTTC.